These T cell receptor beta chains were read from a single sample in a study of identical twins. TCRdb independently ran MiXCR on the 5' RACE reads; one entry per CDR3 protein. This sample has approximately 700,000 distinct CDR3 sequences; 18% occur once, and the top ten carry under 15%. The data were also submitted as part of a second study, on T cells expressing NK-cell markers.

Sequenced sample: PBMCs. The receptor source for this set is a woman under 30 in good health. Each CDR3 is given with its conserved first and last residue. The order of the fields is clone size, V gene, D gene, J gene, CDR3 DNA, CDR3 protein. The D gene is left open where the match is weak. Only some rows state a clone size, as once, few, many or a class for expanded clones.

>few|TRBV5-1|NA|TRBJ2-1
TGCGCCAGCAGCTTGCGATCAGGAGCGGCTTCCTACAATGAGCAGTTCTTC
CASSLRSGAASYNEQFF
>NA|TRBV9|NA|TRBJ2-3
TGTGCCAGCAGCGGAGACAGCTTTAGTACAGATACGCAGTATTTT
CASSGDSFSTDTQYF
>few|TRBV5-1|TRBD1|TRBJ1-6
TGCGCCAGCAGCCCGCGGACAGGGGGACTTTATAATTCACCCCTCCACTTT
CASSPRTGGLYNSPLHF
>NA|TRBV18|TRBD1|TRBJ2-7
TGTGCCAGCTCACTTCGCCCCCGGGGACAGGGGGCCGACGAGCAGTACTTC
CASSLRPRGQGADEQYF
>many|TRBV12-3/TRBV12-4|TRBD2|TRBJ2-3
TGTGCCAGCAGTTTGGGACTAGCGGGAGGGCCTACAAATAGCACAGATACGCAGTATTTT
CASSLGLAGGPTNSTDTQYF
>NA|TRBV6-5|NA|TRBJ1-3
TGTGCCAGCAGTTCCCCCCCAGGGTATGGAAACACCATATATTTT
CASSSPPGYGNTIYF
>few|TRBV10-2|NA|TRBJ2-7
TGCGCCAGCAGTGACCGAGGGTCCGAGCAGTACTTC
CASSDRGSEQYF
>NA|TRBV27|NA|TRBJ2-5
TGTGCCAGCAGTTTCCGGGTGGATAGCGGACAAGAGACCCAGTACTTC
CASSFRVDSGQETQYF
>many|TRBV20-1|NA|TRBJ2-1
TGCAGTGCTAGAGGGTTACTCAATGAGCAGTTCTTC
CSARGLLNEQFF
>NA|TRBV27|TRBD1|TRBJ1-6
TGTGCCAGCAGTGGAACAGGACAGGGAGGACCCCTCCACTTT
CASSGTGQGGPLHF
>NA|TRBV19|TRBD2|TRBJ2-1
TGTGCCAGTAGTAGAAATAGCGGGAGCTCCTACAATGAGCAGTTCTTC
CASSRNSGSSYNEQFF
>NA|TRBV12-3/TRBV12-4|NA|TRBJ1-6
TGTGCCAGCACCCCTGAGGGGGGCGGAAATAATTCACCCCTCCACTTT
CASTPEGGGNNSPLHF
>NA|TRBV5-1|NA|TRBJ2-2
TGCGCCAGCAGCTTGCTTCGGGGGCCTGGAACCGGGGAGCTGTTTTTT
CASSLLRGPGTGELFF
>NA|TRBV7-9|TRBD2|TRBJ2-7
TGTGCCAGCGGCCTCCCGGGGGGAGAATCCTACGAGCAGTACTTC
CASGLPGGESYEQYF
>NA|TRBV7-9|TRBD2|TRBJ2-7
TGTGCCAGCACCCAGGGACTAGCGGGAGTCATCGAGCAGTACTTC
CASTQGLAGVIEQYF
>NA|TRBV27|TRBD1|TRBJ1-5
TGTGCCACCCAGGGGGTAGGGCAGCCCCAGCATTTT
CATQGVGQPQHF
>NA|TRBV5-1|NA|TRBJ1-5
TGCGCCAGCAGCTTGGGAGGAACGGAGCCCCAGCATTTT
CASSLGGTEPQHF
>few|TRBV6-1|NA|TRBJ2-7
TGTGCCAGCAGTGAAGGGAGGGGGGACTCCTACGAGCAGTACTTC
CASSEGRGDSYEQYF
>NA|TRBV6-4|NA|TRBJ2-7
TGTGCCAGCGATTCAACCACTCGACTGATTCTCAGGGAGCAGTACTTC
CASDSTTRLILREQYF
>few|TRBV5-5|TRBD1|TRBJ2-3
TGTGCCTGTGCTACAGGGGTAACAGATACGCAGTATTTT
CACATGVTDTQYF
>few|TRBV5-5|TRBD1|TRBJ2-7
TGTGCCAGCAGCTTGGGGGCGGGACAGGCCTACGAGCAGTACTTC
CASSLGAGQAYEQYF
>few|TRBV20-1|TRBD2|TRBJ2-7
TGCAGTGCTAGAGCCCCACTAGCGGGGCTACCCTACGAGCAGTACTTC
CSARAPLAGLPYEQYF
>few|TRBV18|TRBD1|TRBJ1-1
TGTGCCAGCTCACCGATGACAGGGGGGAACACTGAAGCTTTCTTT
CASSPMTGGNTEAFF
>few|TRBV20-1|TRBD1|TRBJ2-5
TGCAGTGCTAGATACAGGGGGCAAGAGACCCAGTACTTC
CSARYRGQETQYF
>NA|TRBV5-1|NA|TRBJ2-5
TGCGCCAGCAGCTCGCAGGGCCAACAAGAGACCCAGTACTTC
CASSSQGQQETQYF
>NA|TRBV20-1|NA|TRBJ1-1
TGCAGTGCTAGGTTTAAGGGTGAAGCTTTCTTT
CSARFKGEAFF
>few|TRBV20-1|TRBD2|TRBJ2-3
TGCAGTGCCGGGACTAGCGGGGGAGTCACAGATACGCAGTATTTT
CSAGTSGGVTDTQYF
>few|TRBV29-1|NA|TRBJ2-6
TGCAGCGTTTTCAGGGCAGGGGCCAACGTCCTGACTTTC
CSVFRAGANVLTF
>NA|TRBV3-1|NA|TRBJ1-2
TGTGCCAGCAGCCAAGGGCTACTAGCTAACTATGGCTACACCTTC
CASSQGLLANYGYTF
>few|TRBV28|TRBD2|TRBJ2-1
TGTGCCAGCAGAGCGGGGGGGCCGGTGAATGAGCAGTTCTTC
CASRAGGPVNEQFF
>NA|TRBV10-3|NA|TRBJ2-7
TGTGCCATCACAAAAGACAGCTTCTCCTACGAGCAGTACTTC
CAITKDSFSYEQYF
>NA|TRBV4-3|TRBD2|TRBJ2-3
TGCGCCAGCAGCCAAGTCCGACTAGCGGCAGATACGCAGTATTTT
CASSQVRLAADTQYF
>NA|TRBV20-1|NA|TRBJ2-2
TGTGGACGAGCGGACGCGAACACCGGGGAGCTGTTTTTT
CGRADANTGELFF
>NA|TRBV2|TRBD2|TRBJ2-2
TGTGCCACCTCCCGACTAGCGGGAAGAAACGGGGAGCTGTTTTTT
CATSRLAGRNGELFF
>NA|TRBV7-7|NA|TRBJ2-1
TGTGCCAGCAGCTTACACTATGGGTCCTACAATGAGCAGTTCTTC
CASSLHYGSYNEQFF
>NA|TRBV9|NA|TRBJ2-3
TGTGCCAGCAGCGCCGACGGGTTTACGCAGTATTTT
CASSADGFTQYF
>NA|TRBV4-3|NA|TRBJ1-3
TGCGCCAGCAGCCAGACAGCCACTGGAAACACCATATATTTT
CASSQTATGNTIYF
>NA|TRBV29-1|TRBD1|TRBJ1-1
TGCAGCGTTGAAGGGACAGGGGGGACTGAAGCTTTCTTT
CSVEGTGGTEAFF
>NA|TRBV7-9|TRBD1|TRBJ2-5
TGTGCCAGCAGCGTGTGGACAGGGCGAGATGAGACCCAGTACTTC
CASSVWTGRDETQYF
>NA|TRBV29-1|NA|TRBJ1-3
TGCAGCGTTGTCATCCGTCGGGACACCATATATTTT
CSVVIRRDTIYF
>few|TRBV12-3/TRBV12-4|NA|TRBJ2-7
NA
CASSFGFGIMKF
>few|TRBV24-1|NA|TRBJ2-1
TGTGCCACCAGTGATTTAGGCACCCGGGATAATGAGCAGTTCTTC
CATSDLGTRDNEQFF
>NA|TRBV19|NA|TRBJ2-7
TGTGCCAGTAGTCGAACCACGACGGCTGAATCCTACGAGCAGTACTTC
CASSRTTTAESYEQYF
>NA|TRBV5-6|NA|TRBJ1-5
TGTGCCAGCAGCTTGGGTCGGCTGTTGAATCAGCCCCAGCATTTT
CASSLGRLLNQPQHF
>NA|TRBV20-1|NA|TRBJ1-5
TGCAGTGCTAATGGGCCAGAGAAGGGGCCCCAGCATTTT
CSANGPEKGPQHF
>NA|TRBV27|NA|TRBJ2-7
TGTGCCAGCAGTCCCCATGGCGCCTACGAGCAGTACTTC
CASSPHGAYEQYF